The 2 T cell receptor beta chains presented below share a single source sample, sequenced in a study of shared clonotypes between healthy human individuals. CD8 cells regarded as naive lacked CD45RO, were positively chosen for CCR7, and omitted terminally differentiated effector memory CD45RA+ cells. Data came from immunoSEQ multiplex PCR; TCRdb stores just in-frame clones and leaves some out. Altogether approximately 1.9 million clones are present, 90% to 95% being singletons, with the ten largest covering more than 1.5%. The sample taken for sequencing was naive CD8+ T cells from PBMCs. These receptor sequences come from a man younger than 35 in good health. Some clones in this sample may be carry-over from other donors' samples.

As concerns this clone: This specimen includes other DNA sequences encoding the same CDR3. The CDR3, as DNA: TGTGCCAGCAGCTTGGACAGGGGCGGGCAGCCCCAGCATTTT. As protein: CASSLDRGGQPQHF. The rearrangement links TRBV7-2 to TRBJ1-5; TRBD1 matches at 9 bases. Germline loops: CDR1 SGHTA, CDR2 FQGNSA. V dropped 3 bases and J dropped 7; count of bases not matched to a gene: 4. This CDR3 region has 14 residues.

A note on this clone: At the DNA level, this CDR3 is encoded by other sequences in the same sample as well. This chain links TRBV7-9 with TRBJ1-5, with D maybe TRBD1 (5 bases). From germline, CDR1 is SEHNR and CDR2 FQNEAQ (reference sequence). The V end was cut by 2 bases, the J end by 3 bases, with 8 bases between. The CDR3 sequence is 14 residues long. The CDR3 region is CASSLPGINQPQHF. In DNA form, the CDR3 reads TGTGCCAGCAGCTTACCAGGGATCAATCAGCCCCAGCATTTT.